This T cell receptor (beta chain) was retrieved from a study of blood T cell repertoires in COVID-19 (dated by TCRdb to between 2020 and 2021). As for the study more broadly: Samples covering the acute and convalescent phases of COVID-19 were provided by collaborators in the United States, Italy and Spain. The material from the prospective study consisted of cDNA or gDNA derived from T cells, B-cell-depleted T cells, or PBMCs. Subjects who had been exposed to COVID-19, were actively infected with it, or had recovered from it provided the deeply sampled blood TCRbeta repertoires that made up the dataset. A freely available public database, intended as a resource for researchers studying the immune response to SARS-CoV-2, is where the repertoires were released. The samples were drawn from the first 160 participants of the ongoing ImmuneRACE study and from 1,254 subjects provided by 6 global collaborators. Nearly every sample came with metadata listing a de-identified subject ID, COVID-19 status, age in years and sex. Where available, HLA class I and class II types were obtained from metadata supplied by the sample provider rather than from assay-based typing. The investigation overall reported the following: Clinical and demographic metadata were provided uncurated, with the amount varying by source and participant.

In the prospective study, participants were 18 to 89 years old, resided in 24 geographic areas of the United States, and were enrolled through a virtual design. In the prospective study, cohorts were assigned on the basis of participant-reported clinical history obtained from a screening survey and a study questionnaire. Each participant in the prospective study had whole blood, serum and a nasopharyngeal or oropharyngeal swab collected by mobile phlebotomists. Over an approximately 2-month period, participants in the prospective study had the option of providing additional blood draws and questionnaires. Before DNA extraction, blood samples from the prospective study were shipped at room temperature or frozen. In regard to this clone: Its cognate antigen has yet to be identified. Base qualities are not at hand, and no much larger clone is one base apart.

TCRbeta CDR3 regions were amplified from genomic DNA using the immunoSEQ Assay, a bias-controlled multiplex PCR. Per the original workflow: The number of nucleated cells in each sample was estimated from the amplification of reference gene primers within the assay. To quantify the absolute abundance of each unique TCRbeta CDR3 rearrangement, sequence reads were collapsed and filtered. Productive Simpson clonality was computed per sample as the square root of Simpson's diversity index over productive rearrangements. TCRdb mirrors the immuneACCESS table, restricted to in-frame sequences. Some clones are absent from its copies; in checked studies, under half trace to an unresolved V gene, and the reason for the others is unknown. For V, J and clone size, that table is used; D and trimming come from the DNA. The sample has approximately 210,000 clones on record, over 75% of them singletons. 4.3% of the sample is in the top ten clones.

The germline V gene supplies CDR1 SGHRS and CDR2 YFSETQ. A distance of 12 bases separates the germline ends of V and J, which lose 0 bases and 2 bases respectively. The CDR3, cysteine through phenylalanine, is 16 amino acids long. The CDR3 DNA has 48 bases and is translated from base 1. The specimen sequenced was PBMCs or T cells enriched from blood (not recorded which). This receptor was taken from a young man with acute COVID-19. The rearranged segments are TRBV5-1 and TRBJ1-5, with the D segment identity uncertain. Read as DNA, the sequence is TGCGCCAGCAGCTTGGAAAGCGGCGGGGGCAATCAGCCCCAGCATTTT. It specifies CASSLESGGGNQPQHF.